Listed below are T cell receptor beta chains from one sample, sequenced in a study of blood T cell repertoires in COVID-19. Produced via immunoSEQ multiplex PCR; TCRdb's table is partial and in-frame only. The sample consists of some 200,000 clones, around 82% of them appearing once. Source material: PBMCs or T cells enriched from blood (not recorded which). Receptor source: an older woman with acute COVID-19. The CDR3 runs from the conserved cysteine through the conserved F or W. Fields, in order: D gene, J gene, V gene, clone size, CDR3 protein, CDR3 DNA. D genes are given only for firm matches. Clone sizes are given selectively: once, few, many, or a class where the clone is expanded.

TRBD2,TRBJ2-1,TRBV10-1,-,CASSESKGLAGFYNEQFF,TGCGCCAGCAGTGAGTCGAAGGGACTAGCGGGGTTCTACAATGAGCAGTTCTTC
-,TRBJ1-4,TRBV2,-,CASSVEGAGEKLFF,TGTGCCAGCAGTGTTGAAGGGGCTGGAGAAAAACTGTTTTTT
-,TRBJ1-5,TRBV19,-,CASSGGRSESNQPQHF,TGTGCCAGTAGTGGGGGCCGATCCGAAAGCAATCAGCCCCAGCATTTT
-,TRBJ2-7,TRBV10-3,-,CAISAGSSSYEQYF,TGTGCCATCAGCGCAGGTTCGAGCTCCTACGAGCAGTACTTC
TRBD2,TRBJ2-3,TRBV4-3,-,CASSQDIGGSKRDTQYF,TGCGCCAGCAGCCAAGATATTGGCGGGAGCAAGCGAGATACGCAGTATTTT
-,TRBJ1-2,TRBV28,-,CASSPSWGGNYGYTF,TGTGCCAGCAGCCCCTCGTGGGGGGGTAACTATGGCTACACCTTC
TRBD2,TRBJ2-2,TRBV6-2/TRBV6-3,-,CASSYGQRGLFF,TGTGCCAGCAGTTACGGCCAGCGGGGGCTGTTTTTT
TRBD2,TRBJ2-3,TRBV4-1,-,CASSQERGGATTDTQYF,TGCGCCAGCAGCCAAGAACGCGGGGGGGCGACGACAGATACGCAGTATTTT
-,TRBJ1-5,TRBV12-5,-,CASGLGFGQPQHF,TGTGCTAGTGGTTTGGGATTCGGTCAGCCCCAGCATTTT
TRBD1,TRBJ1-4,TRBV18,-,CASSSPGQGDEKLFF,TGTGCCAGCTCATCGCCGGGACAGGGGGACGAAAAACTGTTTTTT
-,TRBJ1-4,TRBV2,many,CASNRQPNEKLFF,TGTGCCAGCAACAGACAGCCTAATGAAAAACTGTTTTTT
-,TRBJ1-1,TRBV6-5,few,CASSPYTEAFF,TGTGCCAGCAGTCCATACACTGAAGCTTTCTTT
-,TRBJ1-4,TRBV19,few,CASSTPGGDEKLFF,TGTGCCAGTAGTACCCCGGGCGGGGATGAAAAACTGTTTTTT
TRBD1,TRBJ2-2,TRBV27,few,CASRGQANTGELFF,TGTGCCAGCAGGGGACAGGCGAACACCGGGGAGCTGTTTTTT
TRBD1,TRBJ2-3,TRBV6-5,-,CASSSSGTGTDTQYF,TGTGCCAGCAGTTCCTCCGGGACAGGCACAGATACGCAGTATTTT
-,TRBJ2-5,TRBV3-1/TRBV3-2,-,CASSQLQETQYF,TGTGCCAGCAGCCAACTCCAAGAGACCCAGTACTTC
TRBD1,TRBJ1-1,TRBV11-2,-,CASRRGRGLNTEAFF,TGTGCCAGCAGAAGGGGCAGGGGGCTGAACACTGAAGCTTTCTTT
-,TRBJ1-1,TRBV5-1,-,CASSLSGGNTEAFF,TGCGCCAGCAGCTTGTCTGGAGGGAACACTGAAGCTTTCTTT
TRBD2,TRBJ2-3,TRBV30,-,CAWKRLAGGLGTDTQYF,TGTGCCTGGAAGAGGCTAGCGGGGGGGCTAGGTACAGATACGCAGTATTTT
-,TRBJ2-7,TRBV12-3/TRBV12-4,-,CASSFAGVPEQYF,TGTGCCAGCAGTTTCGCCGGGGTTCCCGAGCAGTACTTC
-,TRBJ2-2,TRBV9,-,CASSVVGGNTGELFF,TGTGCCAGCAGCGTAGTTGGAGGGAACACCGGGGAGCTGTTTTTT
TRBD1,TRBJ1-2,TRBV12-5,few,CASGQSPQDRGHGYTF,TGTGCTAGTGGTCAATCACCCCAGGACAGGGGGCATGGCTACACCTTC
TRBD1,TRBJ2-7,TRBV30,-,CAWVDRGFREQYF,TGTGCCTGGGTGGACAGGGGTTTTCGCGAGCAGTACTTC
TRBD2,TRBJ2-2,TRBV5-1,few,CASSLGPSGGSGTGELFF,TGCGCCAGCAGCTTGGGACCCAGCGGGGGGTCAGGAACCGGGGAGCTGTTTTTT
-,TRBJ1-1,TRBV28,-,CASSLIRGSLEAFF,TGTGCCAGCAGTTTAATTAGAGGCTCTTTAGAAGCTTTCTTT
-,TRBJ1-1,TRBV21-1,-,CASSTWRVLTEAFF,TGTGCCAGCAGCACCTGGCGGGTCTTAACTGAAGCTTTCTTT
-,TRBJ2-3,TRBV6-2/TRBV6-3,-,CASSEGGSSTDTQYF,TGTGCCAGCAGTGAGGGAGGATCTAGCACAGATACGCAGTATTTT
TRBD2,TRBJ2-1,TRBV6-2/TRBV6-3,-,CASSYPAALAGGGNEQFF,TGTGCCAGCAGTTATCCGGCCGCCCTAGCGGGGGGGGGCAATGAGCAGTTCTTC
TRBD1,TRBJ1-5,TRBV27,-,CASSSGQGDQPQHF,TGTGCCAGCAGTTCGGGACAGGGGGATCAGCCCCAGCATTTT
TRBD1,TRBJ1-5,TRBV6-5,once,CASSLIGQGTQPQHF,TGTGCCAGCAGTCTTATAGGACAGGGAACACAGCCCCAGCATTTT
-,TRBJ2-2,TRBV4-3,-,CASSQGTATGELFF,TGCGCCAGCAGCCAAGGGACTGCCACCGGGGAGCTGTTTTTT
-,TRBJ2-3,TRBV5-4,few,CASSGGIQEHTQYF,TGTGCCAGCAGCGGAGGGATCCAGGAACATACGCAGTATTTT